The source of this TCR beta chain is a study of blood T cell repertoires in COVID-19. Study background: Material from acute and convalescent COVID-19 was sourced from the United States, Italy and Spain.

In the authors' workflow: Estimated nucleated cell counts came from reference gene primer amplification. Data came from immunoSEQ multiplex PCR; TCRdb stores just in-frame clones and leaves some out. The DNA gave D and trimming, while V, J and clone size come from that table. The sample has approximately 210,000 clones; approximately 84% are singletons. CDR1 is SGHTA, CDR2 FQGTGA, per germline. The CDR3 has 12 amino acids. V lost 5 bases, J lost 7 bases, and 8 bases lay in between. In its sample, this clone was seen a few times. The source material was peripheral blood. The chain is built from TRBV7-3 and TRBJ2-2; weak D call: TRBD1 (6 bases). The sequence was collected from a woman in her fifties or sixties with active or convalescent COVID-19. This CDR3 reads CASSMDSGELFF. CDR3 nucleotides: TGTGCCAGCAGCATGGACAGCGGGGAGCTGTTTTTT.